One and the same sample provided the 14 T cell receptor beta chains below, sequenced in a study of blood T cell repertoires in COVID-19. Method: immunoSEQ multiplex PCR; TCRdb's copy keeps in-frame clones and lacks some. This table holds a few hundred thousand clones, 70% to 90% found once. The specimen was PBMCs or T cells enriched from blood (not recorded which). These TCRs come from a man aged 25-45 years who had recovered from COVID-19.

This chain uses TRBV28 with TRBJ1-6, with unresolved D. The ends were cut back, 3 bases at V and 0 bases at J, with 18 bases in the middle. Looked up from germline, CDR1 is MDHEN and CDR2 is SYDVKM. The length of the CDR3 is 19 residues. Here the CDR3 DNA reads TGTGCCAGCAGTTTCAGACTTTCCTACGGAAGCTCCTATAATTCACCCCTCCACTTT. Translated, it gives CASSFRLSYGSSYNSPLHF.

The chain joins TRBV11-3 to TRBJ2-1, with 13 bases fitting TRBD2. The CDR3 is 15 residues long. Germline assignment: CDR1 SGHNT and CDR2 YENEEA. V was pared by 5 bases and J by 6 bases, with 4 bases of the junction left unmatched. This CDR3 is CASSKRTSGSNEQFF. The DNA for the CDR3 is TGTGCCAGCAGCAAAAGGACTAGCGGGAGCAATGAGCAGTTCTTC.

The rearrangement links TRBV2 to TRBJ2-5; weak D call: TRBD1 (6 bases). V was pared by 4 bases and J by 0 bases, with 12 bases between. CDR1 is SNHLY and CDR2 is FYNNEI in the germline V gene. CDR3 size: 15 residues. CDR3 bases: TGTGCCAGCAGTGGAAACTGGGACAACCAAGAGACCCAGTACTTC. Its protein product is CASSGNWDNQETQYF.

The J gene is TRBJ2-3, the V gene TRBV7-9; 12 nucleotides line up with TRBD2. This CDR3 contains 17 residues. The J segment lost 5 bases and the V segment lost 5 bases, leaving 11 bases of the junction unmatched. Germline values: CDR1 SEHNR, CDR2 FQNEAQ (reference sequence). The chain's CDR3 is CASSRALAGGREDTQYF. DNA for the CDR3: TGTGCCAGCAGCCGAGCTCTAGCGGGGGGGCGGGAAGATACGCAGTATTTT.

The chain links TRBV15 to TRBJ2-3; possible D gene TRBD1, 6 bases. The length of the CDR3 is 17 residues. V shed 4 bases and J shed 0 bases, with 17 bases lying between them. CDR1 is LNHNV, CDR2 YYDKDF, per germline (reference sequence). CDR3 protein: CATSNPLWGRSTDTQYF. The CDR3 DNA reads TGTGCCACCAGCAACCCTTTGTGGGGGCGAAGCACAGATACGCAGTATTTT.

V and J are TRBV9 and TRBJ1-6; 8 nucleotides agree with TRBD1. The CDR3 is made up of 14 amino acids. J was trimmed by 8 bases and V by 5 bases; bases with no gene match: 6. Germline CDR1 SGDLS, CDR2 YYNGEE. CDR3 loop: CASRDGTGDSPLHF. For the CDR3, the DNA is TGTGCCAGCAGAGACGGGACAGGAGATTCACCCCTCCACTTT.

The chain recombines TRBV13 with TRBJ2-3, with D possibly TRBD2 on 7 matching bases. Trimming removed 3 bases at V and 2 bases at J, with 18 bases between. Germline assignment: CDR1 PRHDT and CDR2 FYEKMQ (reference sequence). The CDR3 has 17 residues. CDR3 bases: TGTGCCAGCAGCTTCAATCTAGCGGAGGGGGACACAGATACGCAGTATTTT. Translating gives CASSFNLAEGDTDTQYF. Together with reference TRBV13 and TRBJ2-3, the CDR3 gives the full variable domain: AAGVIQSPRHLIKEKRETATLKCYPIPRHDTVYWYQQGPGQDPQFLISFYEKMQSDKGSIPDRFSAQQFSDYHSELNMSSLELGDSALYFCASSFNLAEGDTDTQYFGPGTRLTVL.

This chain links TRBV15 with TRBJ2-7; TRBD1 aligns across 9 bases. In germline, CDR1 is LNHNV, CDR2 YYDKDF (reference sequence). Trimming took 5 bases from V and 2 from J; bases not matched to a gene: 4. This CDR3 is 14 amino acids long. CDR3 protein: CATSADRGTYEQYF. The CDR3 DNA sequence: TGTGCCACCAGCGCGGACAGGGGCACCTACGAGCAGTACTTC.

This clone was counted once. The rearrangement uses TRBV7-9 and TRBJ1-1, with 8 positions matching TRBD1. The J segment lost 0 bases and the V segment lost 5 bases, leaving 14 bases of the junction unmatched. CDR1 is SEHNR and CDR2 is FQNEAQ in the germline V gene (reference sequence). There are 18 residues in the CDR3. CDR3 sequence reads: CASSPWTGLLPLNTEAFF. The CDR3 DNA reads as TGTGCCAGCAGCCCCTGGACAGGGCTCTTACCCTTGAACACTGAAGCTTTCTTT.

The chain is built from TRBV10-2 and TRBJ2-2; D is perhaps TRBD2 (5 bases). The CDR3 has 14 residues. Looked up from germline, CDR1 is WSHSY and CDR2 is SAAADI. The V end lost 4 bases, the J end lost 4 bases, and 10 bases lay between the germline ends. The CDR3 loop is CASSVTSATGELFF. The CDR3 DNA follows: TGCGCCAGCAGTGTAACTAGTGCCACCGGGGAGCTGTTTTTT.

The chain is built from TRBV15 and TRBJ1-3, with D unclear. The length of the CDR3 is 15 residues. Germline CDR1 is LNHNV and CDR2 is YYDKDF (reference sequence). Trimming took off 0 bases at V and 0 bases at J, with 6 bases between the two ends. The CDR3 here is CATSRDHSSGNTIYF. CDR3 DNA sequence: TGTGCCACCAGCAGAGACCACAGCTCTGGAAACACCATATATTTT.

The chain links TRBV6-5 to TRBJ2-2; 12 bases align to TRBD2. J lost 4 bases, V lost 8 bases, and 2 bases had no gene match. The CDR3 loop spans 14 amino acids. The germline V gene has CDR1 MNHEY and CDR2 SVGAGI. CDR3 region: CASLGLAGTGELFF. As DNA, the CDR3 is TGTGCCAGCCTGGGACTAGCGGGCACCGGGGAGCTGTTTTTT.

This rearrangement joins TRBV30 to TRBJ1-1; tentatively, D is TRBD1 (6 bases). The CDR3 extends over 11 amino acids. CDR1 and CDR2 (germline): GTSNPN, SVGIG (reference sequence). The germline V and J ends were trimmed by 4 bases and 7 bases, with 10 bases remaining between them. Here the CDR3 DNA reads TGTGCCTGGATCGGACAGAATGAAGCTTTCTTT. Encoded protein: CAWIGQNEAFF.

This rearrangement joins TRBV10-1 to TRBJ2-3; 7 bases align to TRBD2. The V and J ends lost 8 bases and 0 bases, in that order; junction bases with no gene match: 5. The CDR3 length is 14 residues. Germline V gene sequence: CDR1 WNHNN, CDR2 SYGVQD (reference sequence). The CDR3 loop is CASSPGGSTDTQYF. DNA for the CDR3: TGCGCCAGCTCCCCGGGGGGTAGCACAGATACGCAGTATTTT.